Here is one T cell receptor beta chain with its context. Its specificity is not known. These data belong to a study of cytomegalovirus exposure and HLA in healthy donors. General study results and limits: 164 TCR beta chains were listed as cytomegalovirus-associated.

Amplification used 60 Vbeta primers and 13 Jbeta primers. Measured with immunoSEQ multiplex PCR; TCRdb has only the in-frame clones, and not every one. The sample lists roughly 140,000 clones; 76% were seen once. The V gene's germline CDR1 is SGHVS and CDR2 FNYEAQ. CDR3 length: 19 amino acids. V lost 1 base to trimming and J lost 3 bases; unmatched junction nucleotides: 13. The chain has TRBV7-6 and TRBJ2-2; 8 positions match TRBD2. Specimen: PBMCs. The TCR comes from a woman in her forties in good health and CMV-seronegative. The CDR3 sequence: CASSLESGGSPLDTGELFF. For the CDR3, the DNA is TGTGCCAGCAGCTTAGAGAGCGGGGGTTCGCCTCTTGACACCGGGGAGCTGTTTTTT.